This TCR beta chain was identified in a study of vaccination and CD4 T cells after COVID-19 (dated by TCRdb to 2022 to 2024). Regarding the research as a whole: Convalescent patients had a positive SARS-CoV-2 result on nasal swab PCR, and of these patients, nine had mild disease and one had severe disease. Participants got two doses of the Pfizer-BioNTech BNT162b2 vaccine (n=8) or two doses of the Moderna mRNA-1273 vaccine (n=2). Post-COVID blood samples from convalescent patients were collected a median of roughly 100 days after diagnosis, with a range of 35 to 161 days. In around ten COVID-19 convalescent patients and a few infection-naive healthy vaccine recipients, the spike-specific CD4+ TCR repertoire before mRNA vaccination was compared with the repertoire after mRNA vaccination. Control cultures used a CEFX viral epitope pool as positive control, an HIV-1 Nef peptide pool as negative control, or no peptide. The convalescent cohort included six males and four females, with two Hispanic individuals, seven Caucasians, two Asians and one multiracial person. Post-vaccine blood samples were collected a median of approximately 77 days after the second vaccine dose, ranging from about 13 to 250 days. The cultures were stimulated with overlapping spike peptide pools from SARS-CoV-2 and from the common cold coronaviruses HCoV-NL63, HCoV-OC43 and HCoV-229E. Summary of the overall study and its limitations: Among convalescent patients, a median around 89% of the SARS-CoV-2-reactive clones seen after vaccination appeared only after vaccination, which suggests priming specific to the vaccine. An increase in the median number of SARS-CoV-2-reactive clonotypes from 21 after infection to some 38 after vaccination was observed, but the change was not found to be significant. Only a relatively small number of convalescent patients were included in the study, and early timepoints following natural infection were not analyzed. Nearly all vaccine-specific clones in convalescent patients (304 of 307) were mono-reactive for SARS-CoV-2 spike rather than cross-reactive with common cold coronaviruses.

Per the publication, the treatment or condition label means: 10-day PBMC culture with coronavirus spike peptide pools or control peptides (ViraFEST assay). The ViraFEST assay was used in the study, in which antigen-specific T cells were expanded with peptide pools and expanded clonotypes were subsequently identified by TCR sequencing. The convalescent patients' positive SARS-CoV-2 PCR tests were from March to December 2020, which was before the Alpha, Beta and Delta variants emerged in the United States. Each well held 2 million or so PBMCs cultured in IMDM containing roughly 5% human AB serum and approximately 9.8 IU/ml IL-2, with about 10 ug/ml peptide pools added. On days 3 and 7, half of the culture medium was replaced with fresh IL-2-containing medium. CD4+ T cells were isolated after roughly 10 days of culture through negative selection using the EasySep CD4+ T cell isolation kit. Ficoll-Paque Plus gradient centrifugation was used to isolate PBMCs from whole blood, and the isolated PBMCs were then either used fresh or cryopreserved at -140C. Triplicate wells were generally used for each culture condition.

Receptors were amplified or captured by PCR. At the Johns Hopkins FTIC core, DNA from the cultured CD4+ T cells underwent TCR sequencing with the Oncomine TCR Beta short-read assay. The QIAamp micro DNA kit was used to extract genomic DNA from the cultured CD4+ T cells. The Oncomine TCR Beta libraries from cultured CD4+ T cells were pooled using unique dual indexes and then sequenced on an Illumina iSeq 100. The paper's processing steps were these. Non-productive sequences were filtered out, and CDR3s that did not start with C, did not end with F or W, or were shorter than 7 amino acids were discarded. Antigen-specific clonotypes were identified with the MANAFEST web application by comparing peptide-stimulated wells with reference and other culture wells. To be called positive, a clone needed an FDR below 0.05, an odds ratio above 5, and a productive frequency above 0.1% in at least two of three replicate wells. A clonotype counted as cross-reactive if it showed significant expansion both in the SARS-CoV-2 spike wells and in at least one common cold coronavirus spike condition. CDR3 homology was assessed with Levenshtein distances (stringdist) and unrooted phylogenetic trees (ape) in R version 3.6.1. TCRdb ran its own pipeline on the public reads, namely fastp trimming at Q25 and MiXCR clone calling, and kept in-frame beta chains. Under each unique CDR3 protein, matching rows form one entry showing the most common genes and DNA. These V and J calls derive from TCRdb rather than the authors' analysis. This sample holds 9,500 to 15,000 distinct CDR3 sequences; around 80% were observed only once. The ten largest clonotypes hold under 13% of the sample.

In the case of this clonotype: No cognate antigen has been identified for it. Base qualities are missing; no much larger clone stands one base away.

This clonotype originated in a human donor who had recovered from COVID-19. The sequenced material came from CD4+ T cells from blood, cultured in vitro.

The DNA sequence is given as TGTGCCAGCAGGAGAGGGACAGGGGCAGGCGAGCAGTACTTC. This sequence encodes CASRRGTGAGEQYF. The chain uses TRBV2 and TRBJ2-7; 10 central bases correspond to TRBD1. The CDR3 sequence holds 14 residues, the cysteine and phenylalanine included. CDR3 DNA only is kept here, 42 bases in frame from base 1. Reading the germline V gene gives CDR1 SNHLY and CDR2 FYNNEI. Compared with germline, V lacks 6 bases and J lacks 6 bases; bases without a gene match: 8.